This entry features one TCR beta chain sequence. Its antigen is not known. Per germline, CDR1 LNHDA and CDR2 SQIVND (reference sequence). CDR3 size: 13 residues. The V and J ends lost 4 bases and 5 bases respectively, with 12 bases between them. These data are taken from a study of shared clonotypes between healthy human individuals. Findings and caveats of the study: Naive subsets typically showed greater estimated richness than memory subsets. Against clonotypes common to all four donors, non-shared ones had lower generation probabilities.

Replicate sorted-subset PCRs were loaded with 150 to 250 ng DNA, roughly 33,000 T cell genomes. The authors' processing: Junction-only sequences produced by ImmunoSEQ had no quality scores, so filtering differed. This table comes from immunoSEQ multiplex PCR, and its TCRdb copy is limited to in-frame clones, with some not included. V and J calls and clone size follow that table, whereas D and trimming were derived from the DNA. The sample gives about 700,000 clones, 92% of which show up once; 20% to 25% is in the top ten. Positive CCR7 selection of CD45RO-negative cells yielded the naive CD8 cells, and terminally differentiated effector memory CD45RA+ cells were excluded.

The specimen sequenced was naive CD8+ T cells sorted from blood. The chain has TRBV19 and TRBJ2-7; D not resolved. This TCR was recovered from a man aged 25-45 years in good health. CDR3 DNA sequence: TGTGCCAGTAGTACCCTTAGTAGCAACGAGCAGTACTTC. Translated, it gives CASSTLSSNEQYF.